This T cell receptor (beta chain) was retrieved from a study of blood T cell repertoires in COVID-19. The wider study: Sources were T cells, B-cell-depleted T cells, or PBMCs; the material itself was cDNA or gDNA.

Original handling: For nucleated cells, counts were estimated from reference gene primer amplification. Assay: immunoSEQ multiplex PCR; the TCRdb copy retains only in-frame clones and omits some. V, J and clone size are taken as reported in that table, and D and trimming were inferred from the DNA itself. Of about 190,000 clones listed, around four fifths are singletons. This clonotype was obtained from a man aged 45-60 years with active or convalescent COVID-19. Input material: peripheral blood.

Here the CDR3 reads CAISGFDRGNTEAFF. The CDR3 DNA follows: TGTGCCATCAGTGGTTTCGACAGGGGCAACACTGAAGCTTTCTTT. This chain links TRBV10-3 with TRBJ1-1; TRBD1 matches at 8 bases. The length of the CDR3 is 15 residues. Germline CDR1 reads ENHRY; CDR2 reads SYGVKD. J lost 2 bases, V lost 4 bases, and 6 bases had no gene match.